The next 30 T cell receptor beta chains were all read from a single sample in a study of T cell responses to AZD1222 COVID-19 vaccine. Sequencing used immunoSEQ multiplex PCR; TCRdb keeps in-frame clones, though not all of them. The data show tens of thousands of clones, with 83% seen just once and about 1.3% held by the top ten. The specimen comprised peripheral blood, sampled 28 days after the second AZD1222 dose. Receptors originate from an adult who received the AZD1222 COVID-19 vaccine.

This clone was seen a few times. The chain combines TRBV6-2 or TRBV6-3 with TRBJ2-4, with TRBD2 identical over 12 bases. The germline V gene has CDR1 MNHEY and CDR2 SVGEGT. The CDR3 consists of 19 residues. V shed 4 bases and J 2 bases; nucleotides not matched to a gene: 12. For the CDR3, the DNA is TGTGCCAGCAGTTTGGCCCCCCTGCTAGCGGGAGGGCCCAAAAACATTCAGTACTTC. Translation gives CASSLAPLLAGGPKNIQYF.

This clone appeared a few times. This sequence joins TRBV11-2 and TRBJ2-5, with 7 nucleotides matching TRBD1. The CDR3 spans 15 residues. The trim removed 4 bases at V and 4 bases at J, leaving 9 bases unmatched. From germline, CDR1 is SGHAT and CDR2 FQNNGV. CDR3 bases: TGTGCCAGCAGCTCCAACAGGGGCCGAGGAGAGACCCAGTACTTC. It is translated as CASSSNRGRGETQYF.

This clone was seen only a few times. CDR3 DNA sequence: TGTGCCAGCAGCTTAGCGCACGGTTGGGAATATGGCTACACCTTC. The encoded protein is CASSLAHGWEYGYTF. The chain couples TRBV7-9 to TRBJ1-2; D gene ambiguous. V dropped 0 bases and J dropped 5 bases, with 13 bases sitting between them. The CDR3 consists of 15 residues. CDR1 is SEHNR, CDR2 FQNEAQ, per germline (reference sequence).

For the CDR3, the DNA is TGTGCCAGCAGCCCTCCTGACAGGGGGCACGAGCAGTACTTC. Amino acids: CASSPPDRGHEQYF. V usage is TRBV16 and J usage is TRBJ2-7; TRBD1 matches at 10 bases. Germline V gives CDR1 KGHSY, CDR2 FQNENV. Trimming removed 4 bases from V and 5 bases from J; junction bases left unmatched: 5. The CDR3 spans 14 residues.

This rearrangement joins TRBV28 to TRBJ2-3; no reliable D call. Germline lookup yields CDR1 MDHEN and CDR2 SYDVKM. V lost 5 bases to trimming and J lost 6 bases, with 12 bases between them. The CDR3 extends over 13 amino acids. CDR3 protein: CASSPVGKDTQYF. The CDR3 DNA follows: TGTGCCAGCAGTCCAGTTGGGAAGGATACGCAGTATTTT.

V and J are TRBV11-3 and TRBJ2-3, with TRBD2 identical over 8 bases. V shed 1 base, J shed 6 bases, and the junction held 9 bases outside the gene matches. CDR1 and CDR2 from the germline V gene are SGHNT and YENEEA. This CDR3 contains 16 residues. Written as DNA, the CDR3 is TGTGCCAGCAGCTTAGTCAACAGCGGGAGTTGTGATACGCAGTATTTT. Translation: CASSLVNSGSCDTQYF.

This chain links TRBV14 with TRBJ1-1, with no clear D. Trimming removed 2 bases at V and 5 bases at J, with 18 bases between. This CDR3 region has 16 residues. Germline V gene lookup returns CDR1 SGHDN and CDR2 FVKESK. The CDR3 here is CASSQFPGAGLTEAFF. As DNA, the CDR3 is TGTGCCAGCAGCCAATTCCCCGGTGCGGGCCTGACTGAAGCTTTCTTT.

The chain uses TRBV11-1 and TRBJ2-2; no reliable D call. This CDR3 is built from 13 residues. Germline loops: CDR1 SGHAT, CDR2 FQDESV (reference sequence). Trimming stripped 6 bases from V and 6 bases from J, with 11 bases between. This chain's CDR3 is CASRHARAGELFF. The DNA of the CDR3 is TGTGCCAGCAGACATGCCAGAGCCGGGGAGCTGTTTTTT.

This chain joins TRBV27 and TRBJ1-5; D uncertain. The CDR3 consists of 13 residues. V was pared by 4 bases and J by 0 bases, with 4 bases between. The germline V gene has CDR1 MNHEY and CDR2 SMNVEV (reference sequence). The CDR3 nucleotides read TGTGCCAGCAGTTATTATAGCAATCAGCCCCAGCATTTT. This codes for CASSYYSNQPQHF.

The chain is built from TRBV28 and TRBJ1-2, with 7 nucleotides matching TRBD1. This CDR3 has 14 amino acids. J lost 6 bases, V lost 7 bases, and 11 bases had no gene match. Germline V lookup: CDR1 MDHEN, CDR2 SYDVKM. The CDR3 reads CASTNLGQGDGYTF. DNA for the CDR3: TGTGCCAGCACCAATCTGGGGCAGGGGGATGGCTACACCTTC.

This sequence joins TRBV7-2 and TRBJ1-2; TRBD1 matches 7 bases. Germline CDR1 and CDR2: SGHTA and FQGNSA. Trimming took 4 bases from V and 1 from J; bases not matched to a gene: 3. The CDR3 consists of 14 residues. Here the CDR3 reads CASSWDSLNYGYTF. The CDR3 DNA is TGTGCCAGCAGCTGGGACAGCCTTAACTATGGCTACACCTTC. Full variable domain (remainder filled in from reference TRBV7-2 and TRBJ1-2): GAGVSQSPSNKVTEKGKDVELRCDPISGHTALYWYRQSLGQGLEFLIYFQGNSAPDKSGLPSDRFSAERTGGSVSTLTIQRTQQEDSAVYLCASSWDSLNYGYTFGSGTRLTVV.

J is TRBJ1-5 and V is TRBV2; TRBD1 matches at 8 bases. Germline values: CDR1 SNHLY, CDR2 FYNNEI. The CDR3 runs to 15 residues. V gave up 7 bases and J gave up 2 bases; unmatched junction bases: 7. The chain's CDR3 is CASKSGGVRNQPQHF. The CDR3 nucleotides are TGTGCCAGCAAATCAGGGGGCGTACGCAATCAGCCCCAGCATTTT.

This chain connects TRBV5-6 to TRBJ2-7; D call uncertain. CDR1 and CDR2 from the germline V gene are SGHDT and YYEEEE. The V end lost 3 bases, the J end lost 5 bases, and 9 bases lay between the germline ends. This CDR3 contains 12 residues. CDR3 in DNA: TGTGCCAGCAGCTCCGTGGTTCACGAGCAGTACTTC. This sequence encodes CASSSVVHEQYF.

This rearrangement joins TRBV9 to TRBJ2-1; TRBD2 aligns across 9 bases. V lost 3 bases to trimming and J lost 5 bases; unmatched junction nucleotides: 6. CDR1 and CDR2 from the germline V gene are SGDLS and YYNGEE. The CDR3 is 15 amino acids. This CDR3 is CASSGGASGDNEQFF. The DNA for the CDR3 is TGTGCCAGCAGCGGTGGGGCTAGCGGGGACAATGAGCAGTTCTTC.

This clone was observed a few times. V and J are TRBV16 and TRBJ2-7; D is ambiguous. V was pared by 4 bases and J by 1 base, with 8 bases between. The germline V gene encodes CDR1 KGHSY and CDR2 FQNENV. The CDR3 length is 13 residues. This chain's CDR3 is CASSPVGSYEQYF. The DNA for the CDR3 is TGTGCCAGCAGCCCGGTGGGATCCTACGAGCAGTACTTC.

The CDR3 is CASRSGPSGNTIYF. The CDR3 coding sequence is TGTGCCAGCAGATCAGGCCCCTCTGGAAACACCATATATTTT. The genes are TRBV2 and TRBJ1-3, with D unresolved. Trimming took off 6 bases at V and 0 bases at J, with 9 bases between the two ends. Germline V gene lookup returns CDR1 SNHLY and CDR2 FYNNEI. The CDR3 extends over 14 amino acids.

The chain joins TRBV2 to TRBJ1-2; TRBD1 agrees at 8 bases. The CDR3 sequence is 14 residues long. The trim removed 7 bases at V and 4 bases at J, leaving 8 bases unmatched. CDR1 is SNHLY, CDR2 FYNNEI, per germline. The CDR3 DNA sequence: TGTGCCAGCAATGTCGAGGACAGGGTCTATGGCTACACCTTC. This encodes CASNVEDRVYGYTF. Using reference TRBV2 and TRBJ1-2 for the parts outside the CDR3, the full variable domain is EPEVTQTPSHQVTQMGQEVILRCVPISNHLYFYWYRQILGQKVEFLVSFYNNEISEKSEIFDDQFSVERPDGSNFTLKIRSTKLEDSAMYFCASNVEDRVYGYTFGSGTRLTVV.

For this clone: Other nucleotide sequences from this sample produce the same CDR3. This chain joins TRBV11-3 and TRBJ1-1; D remains unclear. The CDR3 loop spans 13 amino acids. Germline values: CDR1 SGHNT, CDR2 YENEEA. V dropped 1 base and J dropped 0 bases, with 3 bases sitting between them. The CDR3 DNA reads as TGTGCCAGCAGCTTAGGTCTGAACACTGAAGCTTTCTTT. This translates into CASSLGLNTEAFF.

This sequence joins TRBV5-8 and TRBJ2-1; D might be TRBD2 (7 bases). Germline loops: CDR1 SGHTS, CDR2 YDEGEE. This CDR3 has 14 amino acids. The germline V and J ends were trimmed by 10 bases and 4 bases, with 18 bases remaining between them. In nucleotides, the CDR3 is TGTGCCGTGGCACAGGGAGCGGGGTACAATGAGCAGTTCTTC. Amino acids: CAVAQGAGYNEQFF.

This rearrangement joins TRBV9 to TRBJ2-7, with 8 bases identical to TRBD1. Per the germline V gene, CDR1 is SGDLS and CDR2 is YYNGEE. CDR3 size: 14 residues. After removal of 4 bases from V and 3 bases from J, the junction contained 6 bases not matched to a gene. The CDR3 DNA sequence: TGTGCCAGCAGCCCCCGGACAGGGTACTACGAGCAGTACTTC. Protein: CASSPRTGYYEQYF.

About this clone: Germline is not matched at one junction end, which may reflect a read error. The rearrangement joins TRBV10-3 to TRBJ1-2, with a possible D match to TRBD1 (5 bases). The CDR3 loop spans 13 amino acids. Germline V gene sequence: CDR1 ENHRY, CDR2 SYGVKD. The CDR3 DNA is TGTGCCATCAGTGACTCCAGGGACTATGGCTACACTTTC. It specifies CAISDSRDYGYTF.

The chain joins TRBV30 to TRBJ1-3, with a possible D match to TRBD1 (5 bases). The CDR3 runs to 15 residues. Per germline, CDR1 GTSNPN and CDR2 SVGIG (reference sequence). The germline V and J ends were trimmed by 3 bases and 0 bases, with 12 bases remaining between them. CDR3 protein: CAWRRRQSSGNTIYF. CDR3 DNA: TGTGCCTGGAGAAGGAGACAGAGCTCTGGAAACACCATATATTTT.

The rearrangement links TRBV7-2 to TRBJ1-2, with no clear D. CDR1 and CDR2 from the germline V gene are SGHTA and FQGNSA. The CDR3 consists of 14 residues. Between the trimmed V and J ends, which lost 1 base and 6 bases, there was a span of 12 bases. The chain's CDR3 is CASSLEGQIHGYTF. The CDR3 nucleotides are TGTGCCAGCAGCTTAGAAGGGCAGATCCATGGCTACACCTTC.

The chain uses TRBV28 and TRBJ1-5, with D possibly TRBD1 on 5 matching bases. Germline V gene lookup returns CDR1 MDHEN and CDR2 SYDVKM. There are 13 residues in the CDR3. V was cut by 6 bases and J by 3 bases, with 9 bases left in between. This chain's CDR3 is CASSLRDNQPQHF. As DNA, the CDR3 is TGTGCCAGCAGCCTCAGGGACAATCAGCCCCAGCATTTT.

The chain couples TRBV7-8 to TRBJ2-1; TRBD2 might be the D (6 bases). Trimming left V 3 bases short and J 8 bases short, with 14 bases between. The CDR3 extends over 14 amino acids. Germline V CDR1 and CDR2: SGHVS, FQNEAQ. The CDR3 DNA sequence: TGTGCCAGCAGCTTGCGGGACCTTCGGGATGAGCAGTTCTTC. This translates into CASSLRDLRDEQFF.

The chain uses TRBV29-1 and TRBJ2-3; 8 bases map to TRBD1. Germline V gene data show CDR1 as SQVTM and CDR2 as ANQGSEA. The CDR3 spans 14 residues. V dropped 6 bases and J dropped 3; count of bases not matched to a gene: 8. The CDR3 loop reads CSVIPGQVTDTQYF. CDR3 nucleotide sequence: TGCAGCGTCATACCGGGACAGGTGACAGATACGCAGTATTTT.

V is TRBV9 and J is TRBJ1-2; 8 positions match TRBD1. V lost 4 bases, J lost 8 bases, and 10 bases stayed unmatched. The CDR3 is made up of 14 amino acids. CDR1 SGDLS and CDR2 YYNGEE come from the germline V gene. In DNA, the CDR3 is TGTGCCAGCAGCTCCGGACAGGGATATTCGGGCTACACCTTC. Its protein is CASSSGQGYSGYTF.

This clone appeared once. The chain has TRBV10-3 and TRBJ2-3; D possibly uses TRBD1 or TRBD2 (5 bases each). Trimming stripped 0 bases from V and 7 bases from J, with 20 bases between. The CDR3 totals 17 residues. The germline CDR1 and CDR2 sequences are ENHRY and SYGVKD. CDR3: CAISESGVGQVRNTQYF. Written as DNA, the CDR3 is TGTGCCATCAGTGAGTCGGGGGTGGGGCAGGTTAGAAATACGCAGTATTTT.

The chain couples TRBV7-9 to TRBJ2-7; weak D call: TRBD1 (5 bases). The CDR3 has 15 residues. Trimming pared 1 base from V and 2 bases from J, leaving 12 bases between. The germline gives CDR1 SEHNR, CDR2 FQNEAQ (reference sequence). CDR3 protein: CASSLGQGIPYEQYF. In nucleotides, the CDR3 is TGTGCCAGCAGCTTAGGTCAGGGAATCCCCTACGAGCAGTACTTC.

The chain links TRBV7-2 to TRBJ2-4; 9 bases agree with TRBD2. V dropped 2 bases and J dropped 0; count of bases not matched to a gene: 8. Germline values: CDR1 SGHTA, CDR2 FQGNSA. This CDR3 has 18 amino acids. The CDR3 is CASSLSLAGLLAKNIQYF. The CDR3 DNA sequence: TGTGCCAGCAGCTTAAGCCTAGCGGGGTTACTAGCCAAAAACATTCAGTACTTC. Combining the CDR3 with reference TRBV7-2 and TRBJ2-4 gives the whole variable domain GAGVSQSPSNKVTEKGKDVELRCDPISGHTALYWYRQSLGQGLEFLIYFQGNSAPDKSGLPSDRFSAERTGGSVSTLTIQRTQQEDSAVYLCASSLSLAGLLAKNIQYFGAGTRLSVL.